What follows describes a single TCR beta chain. Antigen specificity is unknown. Assay: immunoSEQ multiplex PCR; the TCRdb copy retains only in-frame clones and omits some. The table records 75,000 to 90,000 clones, 80% of them present only once. The sort gate was single viable CD3+CD4+CD8-CD45RO+ cells for memory CD4+ T cells. This sample was taken from a study of memory CD4+ T cells and cytomegalovirus serostatus. Study in general: Donors were healthy Belgian adults, several CMV seropositive and about two dozen seronegative.

This CDR3 is 15 amino acids long. V was pared by 4 bases and J by 2 bases, with 12 bases between. CDR1 is SGHNT and CDR2 is YENEEA in the germline V gene. Study findings and constraints: The CMV-associated TCR signature appears largely within the CD4+ memory repertoire.

Sequenced input: memory CD4+ T cells from blood. This chain links TRBV11-3 with TRBJ2-1, with unresolved D. This receptor was taken from an adult in good health and CMV-seronegative. The CDR3 coding sequence is TGTGCCAGCAGCTCACAAGTGTCCGCCTACAATGAGCAGTTCTTC. Protein sequence: CASSSQVSAYNEQFF.